The next 17 T cell receptor beta chains were all read from a single sample in a study of CD8 T cells in ankylosing spondylitis. Which antigens these TCRs recognize remains unknown. From the 5' RACE reads, TCRdb called clonotypes with MiXCR, one entry per CDR3 protein. The data hold fewer than 550,000 distinct CDR3 sequences, with about 5% observed a single time. Study-level findings and limits: Seemingly distinctive of ankylosing spondylitis blood was a TCR beta motif formed by eight highly homologous variants.

The sample comprised blood, either unsorted or a sorted T cell fraction (not recorded which). Every receptor here comes from a male donor with ankylosing spondylitis.

This clonotype was seen repeatedly, ten times or more. The chain combines TRBV29-1 with TRBJ2-5; D ambiguous. The CDR3 totals 13 residues. With 6 bases removed from V and 0 bases from J, the gap between germline ends came to 11 bases. From germline, CDR1 is SQVTM and CDR2 ANQGSEA. CDR3 sequence (DNA): TGCAGCGTCCCCGACCGGTACCAAGAGACCCAGTACTTC. As protein: CSVPDRYQETQYF.

This clonotype was detected ten times or more. V usage is TRBV4-3 and J usage is TRBJ2-7; D ambiguous. Per the germline V gene, CDR1 is LGHNA and CDR2 is YSLEER. This CDR3 is 15 amino acids long. The V end was cut by 1 base, the J end by 2 bases, with 12 bases between. The CDR3 sequence: CASSQGVGGAYEQYF. Here the CDR3 DNA reads TGCGCCAGCAGCCAAGGGGTTGGTGGGGCCTACGAGCAGTACTTC.

This clonotype has a count of ten or more. The V call is TRBV20-1, the J call TRBJ2-7; 7 nucleotides agree with TRBD2. CDR1 is DFQATT and CDR2 is SNEGSKA in the germline V gene (reference sequence). This CDR3 spans 13 amino acids. The J segment lost 4 bases and the V segment lost 1 base, leaving 4 bases of the junction unmatched. CDR3 sequence: CSARGGSWYEQYF. CDR3 sequence (DNA): TGCAGTGCTAGAGGCGGGAGCTGGTACGAGCAGTACTTC.

V usage is TRBV7-8 and J usage is TRBJ1-1; D is unclear. Germline V gene lookup returns CDR1 SGHVS and CDR2 FQNEAQ. The CDR3 contains 15 residues. Trimming removed 1 base from V and 1 base from J, with 10 bases in between. The CDR3 DNA reads TGTGCCAGCAGCTTAGTCCCGAGTTGGAACACTGAAGCTTTCTTT. Translation gives CASSLVPSWNTEAFF. The full variable domain, its missing parts supplied by reference TRBV7-8 and TRBJ1-1, is GAGVSQSPRYKVAKRGQDVALRCDPISGHVSLFWYQQALGQGPEFLTYFQNEAQLDKSGLPSDRFFAERPEGSVSTLKIQRTQQEDSAVYLCASSLVPSWNTEAFFGQGTRLTVV.

The chain has TRBV10-3 and TRBJ2-5; the match to TRBD2 covers 8 bases. Trimming at V came to 10 bases and at J to 4 bases, leaving 11 bases not matched to a gene. From germline, CDR1 is ENHRY and CDR2 SYGVKD. The CDR3 totals 14 residues. CDR3 loop: CATRPGLAGETQYF. The CDR3 DNA reads as TGTGCCACGCGGCCGGGGCTAGCGGGAGAGACCCAGTACTTC.

Ten or more counts support this clonotype. The chain recombines TRBV12-3 or TRBV12-4 with TRBJ2-1; 14 nucleotides line up with TRBD2. After removal of 6 bases from V and 13 bases from J, the junction contained 14 bases not matched to a gene. The CDR3 is made up of 16 amino acids. The CDR3 sequence: CASRTTGTSGSRFQFF. The CDR3 nucleotides are TGTGCCAGCAGGACGACGGGGACTAGCGGGAGTCGTTTTCAGTTCTTC.

This clonotype was seen at least ten times. The rearrangement uses TRBV6-2 or TRBV6-3 and TRBJ1-5; D perhaps matches TRBD1 (5 bases). CDR3 length equals 14 residues. Germline V CDR1 and CDR2: MNHEY, SVGEGT. V lost 8 bases and J lost 6, with 17 bases in between. The CDR3 here is CASDGAGMAQPQHF. CDR3 DNA sequence: TGTGCCAGCGATGGGGCAGGGATGGCTCAGCCCCAGCATTTT.

This clonotype has ten or more counts. The rearrangement uses TRBV29-1 and TRBJ2-7; D assignment may be TRBD1 or TRBD2 (6 bases each). The length of the CDR3 is 13 residues. The germline CDR1 and CDR2 sequences are SQVTM and ANQGSEA. V lost 7 bases and J 6 bases, leaving 19 bases between the germline ends. The CDR3 reads CSAEEGVSSEQYF. The CDR3 bases are TGCAGCGCCGAGGAGGGGGTAAGCTCCGAGCAGTACTTC.

This clonotype has a count of ten or more. V usage is TRBV9 and J usage is TRBJ2-7; D might be TRBD1 or TRBD2, each matching 5 bases. Germline V CDR1 and CDR2: SGDLS, YYNGEE. V lost 4 bases and J lost 2, with 16 bases in between. The CDR3 length is 15 residues. The CDR3 DNA follows: TGTGCCAGCAGCTCCGGGACGCTCGAAGCCTACGAGCAGTACTTC. Translation gives CASSSGTLEAYEQYF.

This clonotype was counted at least ten times. This chain connects TRBV7-2 to TRBJ1-2, with 12 bases lining up with TRBD1. Germline assignment: CDR1 SGHTA and CDR2 FQGNSA. Losses at the gene ends were 6 bases for V and 4 bases for J; bases not matched to a gene: 6. The CDR3 runs 15 residues. The CDR3 DNA sequence: TGTGCCAGCAGAGCCGGGACAGGGGGCCCCTATGGCTACACCTTC. Translating it yields CASRAGTGGPYGYTF.

In its sample, this clonotype was seen a few times. DNA of the CDR3: TGTGCCAGCAGCAAACCTATAGCGGGGACAATCGATTACGAGCAGTACTTC. It encodes CASSKPIAGTIDYEQYF. This rearrangement joins TRBV28 to TRBJ2-7, with 8 bases fitting TRBD2. The CDR3 covers 17 residues. Germline CDR1 is MDHEN and CDR2 is SYDVKM. The V gene end was trimmed by 6 bases and the J gene end by 4 bases; junction bases not matched to a gene: 17.

This clonotype has ten or more counts. This chain uses TRBV15 with TRBJ2-3, with D possibly TRBD2 on 6 matching bases. Trimming left V 5 bases short and J 6 bases short, with 12 bases between. The CDR3 totals 13 residues. Germline loops: CDR1 LNHNV, CDR2 YYDKDF (reference sequence). CDR3 nucleotides: TGTGCCACCAGCGATAGAAGCGGGGATACGCAGTATTTT. This gives the protein CATSDRSGDTQYF. The full variable domain, with the rest looked up from reference TRBV15 and TRBJ2-3, is DAMVIQNPRYQVTQFGKPVTLSCSQTLNHNVMYWYQQKSSQAPKLLFHYYDKDFNNEADTPDNFQSRRPNTSFCFLDIRSPGLGDTAMYLCATSDRSGDTQYFGPGTRLTVL.

This clonotype appeared many times. This chain links TRBV6-2 or TRBV6-3 with TRBJ2-3, with 8 nucleotides matching TRBD1. V gave up 5 bases and J gave up 1 base; unmatched junction bases: 8. The germline V gene encodes CDR1 MNHEY and CDR2 SVGEGT. The CDR3 contains 16 residues. CDR3 sequence (DNA): TGTGCCAGCAGTCCCCACAGGGGGGTTCGCACAGATACGCAGTATTTT. Its translation: CASSPHRGVRTDTQYF.

This clonotype has at least ten counts. The V and J genes are TRBV20-1 and TRBJ1-2; 9 bases line up with TRBD1. The ends lost 6 bases at V and 6 bases at J; junction bases unmatched: 5. Germline V CDR1 and CDR2: DFQATT, SNEGSKA (reference sequence). This CDR3 has 12 amino acids. The CDR3 DNA reads as TGCAGTGCCCCGGGACAGGGAGATGGCTACACCTTC. Protein product: CSAPGQGDGYTF.

This clonotype was counted many times. CDR3 DNA: TGTGCCAGCAGAAACGGGGGACTCGGCTATGGCTACACCTTC. Translated, it gives CASRNGGLGYGYTF. The chain couples TRBV6-2 or TRBV6-3 to TRBJ1-2, with D maybe TRBD1 (5 bases). Germline assignment: CDR1 MNHEY and CDR2 SVGEGT. CDR3 length: 14 amino acids. Trimming stripped 6 bases from V and 4 bases from J, with 15 bases between.

In this sample, this clonotype turned up many times. V usage is TRBV27 and J usage is TRBJ2-3, with 11 positions matching TRBD1. V shed 3 bases and J 5 bases; nucleotides not matched to a gene: 1. Per the germline V gene, CDR1 is MNHEY and CDR2 is SMNVEV (reference sequence). The CDR3 runs to 14 residues. The DNA of the CDR3 is TGTGCCAGCAGTTTGGGACAGGGGGGAGATACGCAGTATTTT. Translation: CASSLGQGGDTQYF.

This clonotype was seen at least ten times. The chain carries TRBV27 and TRBJ1-2; tentative D call: TRBD1 (6 bases). V lost 5 bases to trimming and J lost 5 bases, with 18 bases between them. Germline V lookup: CDR1 MNHEY, CDR2 SMNVEV (reference sequence). The CDR3 is made up of 15 amino acids. The CDR3 is CASSLTGHGFYGYTF. CDR3 DNA sequence: TGTGCCAGCAGTCTGACAGGCCACGGATTTTATGGCTACACCTTC.